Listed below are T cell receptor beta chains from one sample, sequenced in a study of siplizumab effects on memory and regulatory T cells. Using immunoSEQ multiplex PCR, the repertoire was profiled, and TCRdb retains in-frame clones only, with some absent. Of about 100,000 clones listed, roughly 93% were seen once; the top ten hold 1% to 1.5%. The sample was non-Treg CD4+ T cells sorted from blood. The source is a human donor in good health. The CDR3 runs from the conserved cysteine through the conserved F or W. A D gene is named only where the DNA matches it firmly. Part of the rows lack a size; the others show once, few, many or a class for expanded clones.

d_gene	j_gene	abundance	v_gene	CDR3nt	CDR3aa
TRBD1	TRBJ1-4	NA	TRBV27	TGTGCCAGCAGTTTGTCGGACAGGGTCCGTGAAAAACTGTTTTTT	CASSLSDRVREKLFF
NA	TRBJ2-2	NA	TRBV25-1	TGTGCCAGCAGTATTGCCACAGGGAGTATTACCGGGGAGCTGTTTTTT	CASSIATGSITGELFF
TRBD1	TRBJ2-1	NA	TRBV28	TGTGCCAGCAGACGACAGGGTCCGGGTGAGCAGTTCTTC	CASRRQGPGEQFF
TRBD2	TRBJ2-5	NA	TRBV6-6	TGTGCCAGCAGTCCGAAGCGGGAGGGGTCAGAGACCCAGTACTTC	CASSPKREGSETQYF
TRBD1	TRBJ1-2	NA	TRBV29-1	TGCAGCGCCCTGGGGACAGGGGCCTTCGGCTACACCTTC	CSALGTGAFGYTF
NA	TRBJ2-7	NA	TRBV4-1	TGCGCCAGCAGCTCCTACGGACAGAAAAAATCCTACGAGCAGTACTTC	CASSSYGQKKSYEQYF
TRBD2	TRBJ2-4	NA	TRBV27	TGTGCCAGCAGGGATAATCGAGGGTTAGCGGGAGGTGAAGGCAAAAACATTCAGTACTTC	CASRDNRGLAGGEGKNIQYF
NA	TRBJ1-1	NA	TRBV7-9	TGTGCCAGCAGCTTAGCGTGGAGGGGAAATATGAACACTGAAGCTTTCTTT	CASSLAWRGNMNTEAFF
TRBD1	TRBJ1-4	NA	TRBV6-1	TGTGCCAGCAGTGGTTGGACAGGGACGACACAAAAACTGTTTTTT	CASSGWTGTTQKLFF
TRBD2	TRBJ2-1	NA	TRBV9	TGTGCCAGCAGCGTAGTGGCTAGCGGGACCTACAATGAGCAGTTCTTC	CASSVVASGTYNEQFF
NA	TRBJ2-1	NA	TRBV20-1	TGCAGTGCTAGGATCCAAAACGAGCAGTTCTTC	CSARIQNEQFF
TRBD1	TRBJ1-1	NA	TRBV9	TGTGCCAGCAGCCCATGGACCGGGACAGGTGGGGACACTGAAGCTTTCTTT	CASSPWTGTGGDTEAFF
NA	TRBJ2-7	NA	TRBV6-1	TGTGCCAGCAGTTCGACAGCTGACTACGAGCAGTACTTC	CASSSTADYEQYF
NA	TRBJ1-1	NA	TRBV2	TGTGCCAGCAGTGAAGCGAATAGGGCAGTGGGCACTGAAGCTTTCTTT	CASSEANRAVGTEAFF
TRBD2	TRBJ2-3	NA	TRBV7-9	TGTGCCAGCAGCACCAGAGGGTATAGCGGGACTAGCACAGATACGCAGTATTTT	CASSTRGYSGTSTDTQYF
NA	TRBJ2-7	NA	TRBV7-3	TGTGCCAGCAGCTTATCCAGAGCCTTGACCTACGAGCAGTACTTC	CASSLSRALTYEQYF
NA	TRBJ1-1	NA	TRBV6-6	TGTGCCAGCAGTTACGGACAGATGAACACTGAAGCTTTCTTT	CASSYGQMNTEAFF
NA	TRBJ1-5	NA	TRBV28	TGTGCCAGCAGTTCTAATCCGGCCAATCAGCCCCAGCATTTT	CASSSNPANQPQHF
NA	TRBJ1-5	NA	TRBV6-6	TGTGCCAGCAGTTACGGGGGTAATCAGCCCCAGCATTTT	CASSYGGNQPQHF
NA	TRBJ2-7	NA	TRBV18	TGTGCCAGCTCATCGGGGGAACACGAGCAGTACTTC	CASSSGEHEQYF
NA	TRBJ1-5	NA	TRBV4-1	TGCGCCAGCAGCCAAGATCGCGCTGTAGGGGTTAGAAATCAGCCCCAGCATTTT	CASSQDRAVGVRNQPQHF
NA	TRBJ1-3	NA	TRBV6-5	TGTGCCAGCAGTTTCCGACCATCGAACGGAAACACCATATATTTT	CASSFRPSNGNTIYF
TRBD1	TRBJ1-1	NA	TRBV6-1	TGTGCCAGCAGCCGACAGGGGAGGATGAACACTGAAGCTTTCTTT	CASSRQGRMNTEAFF
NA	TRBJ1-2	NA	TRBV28	TGTGCCAGCAGTTTAGGGCTTCAAGGTGCCTATGGCTACACCTTC	CASSLGLQGAYGYTF
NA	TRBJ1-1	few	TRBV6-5	TGTGCCAGCAGTTACCAGACTGAAGCTTTCTTT	CASSYQTEAFF
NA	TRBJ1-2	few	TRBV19	TGTGCCAGTAGTATTCAAGGGAAGGACTATGGCTACACCTTC	CASSIQGKDYGYTF
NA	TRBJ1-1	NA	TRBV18	TGTGCCAGCTCACCACCGCTTGGCAGCACGAACACTGAAGCTTTCTTT	CASSPPLGSTNTEAFF
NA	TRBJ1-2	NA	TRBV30	TGTGCCTGGAAGGATTTCGCAGCGGGGGGCTACACCTTC	CAWKDFAAGGYTF
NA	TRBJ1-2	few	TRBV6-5	TGTGCCAGCACACCGATTCCAGGGGCCGGTGGCTACACCTTC	CASTPIPGAGGYTF
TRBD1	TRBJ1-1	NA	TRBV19	TGTGCCAGTAGTTCTTTGAGGATGACAGGGAGGGGGAACACTGAAGCTTTCTTT	CASSSLRMTGRGNTEAFF
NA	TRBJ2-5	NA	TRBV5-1	TGCGCCAGCAGCCAGATGGGACGTCAAGAGACCCAGTACTTC	CASSQMGRQETQYF
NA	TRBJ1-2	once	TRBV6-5	TGTGCCAGCAGTTACTCCTACAGGACATATAATGGCTACACCTTC	CASSYSYRTYNGYTF